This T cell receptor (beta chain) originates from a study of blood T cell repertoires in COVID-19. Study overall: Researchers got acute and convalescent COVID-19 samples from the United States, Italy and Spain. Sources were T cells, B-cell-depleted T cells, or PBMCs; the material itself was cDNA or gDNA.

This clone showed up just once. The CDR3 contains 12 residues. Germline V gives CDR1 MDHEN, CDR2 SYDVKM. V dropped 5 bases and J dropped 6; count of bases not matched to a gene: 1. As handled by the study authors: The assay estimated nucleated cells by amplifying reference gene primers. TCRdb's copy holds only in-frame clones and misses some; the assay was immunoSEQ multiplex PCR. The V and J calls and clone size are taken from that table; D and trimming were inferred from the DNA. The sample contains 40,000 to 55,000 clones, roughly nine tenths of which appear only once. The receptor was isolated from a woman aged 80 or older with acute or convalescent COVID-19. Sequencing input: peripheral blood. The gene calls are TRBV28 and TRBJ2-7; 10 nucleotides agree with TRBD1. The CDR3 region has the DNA TGTGCCAGCAGTCGACAGGGGGCCGAGCAGTACTTC. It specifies CASSRQGAEQYF.